This TCR beta chain was captured by sequencing in a study of cytomegalovirus exposure and HLA in healthy donors. Study-wide results and caveats: It was confirmed in vitro that a few of the CMV-associated chains were specific for CMV antigens. Altogether, around 160 TCR beta chains were recorded as cytomegalovirus-associated.

Method: immunoSEQ multiplex PCR; TCRdb's copy keeps in-frame clones and lacks some. Of 220,000 or so clones listed, approximately 83% are singletons. This CDR3 is built from 12 residues. Germline lookup yields CDR1 LNHDA and CDR2 SQIVND (reference sequence). Trimming pared 4 bases from V and 7 bases from J, leaving 10 bases between. Only a few counts were recorded for this clone. Its cognate antigen is unknown. Sequencing was done on a sample of PBMCs. The chain is built from TRBV19 and TRBJ1-2; perhaps TRBD1 as D (5 bases). This TCR was recovered from a woman aged 25 to 45 in good health and CMV-seropositive. The CDR3 region has the DNA TGTGCCAGTAGTAGAGGGGTCGGTGGCTACACCTTC. Translating it yields CASSRGVGGYTF.